This is a list of T cell receptor beta chains from one sample in a study of beta chain features in type 1 diabetes. TCRdb's copy holds only in-frame clones and misses some; the assay was immunoSEQ multiplex PCR. The sample records hundreds of thousands of clones, over 10% being singletons. Sequencing was performed on naive CD4+ T cells from blood. These receptors came from a man younger than 30 with type 1 diabetes. The CDR3 runs from the conserved cysteine through the conserved F or W. D genes are given only for firm matches. Clone size, where shown, is once, few, many, or a class for clones that have expanded.

CASSLGLAGGENEQFF,TGTGCCAGCAGCTTAGGACTAGCGGGGGGAGAGAATGAGCAGTTCTTC,16,TRBD2,.,TRBJ2-1,TRBV7-2
CAWDRGTYEKLFF,TGTGCCTGGGACAGGGGAACGTATGAAAAACTGTTTTTT,13,TRBD1,.,TRBJ1-4,TRBV30
CASRLTSGRDKGCGPQHF,TGTGCAAGTCGCTTAACCTCAGGACGGGATAAAGGATGCGGGCCCCAGCATTTT,18,.,.,TRBJ1-5,TRBV12-2
CAINGGLDTEAFF,TGTGCCATCAATGGTGGTCTGGACACTGAAGCTTTCTTT,13,.,few,TRBJ1-1,TRBV10-3
CAWSVMTGDNQPQHF,TGTGCCTGGAGTGTAATGACAGGGGATAATCAGCCCCAGCATTTT,15,TRBD1,.,TRBJ1-5,TRBV30
CASGAGGHGYTF,TGTGCCAGCGGGGCGGGAGGGCATGGCTACACCTTC,12,.,few,TRBJ1-2,TRBV6-5
CAWSVLGVGYNSPLHF,TGTGCCTGGAGTGTACTGGGGGTCGGTTATAATTCACCCCTCCACTTT,16,.,few,TRBJ1-6,TRBV30
CSVEVIQGGSGNTIYF,TGCAGCGTTGAAGTTATACAGGGAGGCTCTGGAAACACCATATATTTT,16,.,few,TRBJ1-3,TRBV29-1
CASSAEGQIYNEQFF,TGTGCCAGCAGTGCCGAAGGACAGATCTACAATGAGCAGTTCTTC,15,.,.,TRBJ2-1,TRBV2
CASSLEPGPTEAFF,TGCGCCAGCAGCTTGGAACCGGGGCCGACTGAAGCTTTCTTT,14,.,.,TRBJ1-1,TRBV5-1
CAISESDGNTGELFF,TGTGCCATCAGTGAATCGGACGGGAACACCGGGGAGCTGTTTTTT,15,.,.,TRBJ2-2,TRBV10-3
CASSKDVSSGNTIYF,TGTGCCAGCAGTAAGGACGTTAGCTCTGGAAACACCATATATTTT,15,.,few,TRBJ1-3,TRBV2
CASKKGINTEAFF,TGTGCCAGCAAAAAGGGGATAAACACTGAAGCTTTCTTT,13,.,few,TRBJ1-1,TRBV28
CASSAGLAGGTGELFF,TGTGCCAGCAGCGCGGGACTAGCGGGGGGAACCGGGGAGCTGTTTTTT,16,TRBD2,few,TRBJ2-2,TRBV7-9
CASSAGTANYGYTF,TGCGCCAGCAGCGCTGGGACAGCAAACTATGGCTACACCTTC,14,TRBD1,.,TRBJ1-2,TRBV5-1
CASSSDRNTEAFF,TGTGCCAGCAGTTCGGACAGGAACACTGAAGCTTTCTTT,13,.,.,TRBJ1-1,TRBV6-1
CASRGRGMGDTQYF,TGTGCCAGCAGGGGTAGGGGAATGGGAGATACGCAGTATTTT,14,.,few,TRBJ2-3,TRBV2
CASREGAVSTDTQYF,TGTGCCAGCAGAGAGGGGGCAGTGAGCACAGATACGCAGTATTTT,15,TRBD1,.,TRBJ2-3,TRBV6-5
CASSANMNTEAFF,TGTGCCAGCTCAGCTAACATGAACACTGAAGCTTTCTTT,13,.,few,TRBJ1-1,TRBV7-3
CASSFLDREGYGYTF,TGTGCCAGCAGCTTCTTAGACAGGGAGGGCTATGGCTACACCTTC,15,TRBD1,.,TRBJ1-2,TRBV5-6
CASSERDPFEDEQFF,TGTGCCAGCAGTGAGAGGGACCCCTTTGAGGATGAGCAGTTCTTC,15,.,once,TRBJ2-1,TRBV2